The T cell receptor beta chain under discussion was sequenced for a study of cytomegalovirus exposure and HLA in healthy donors. Study-level background: The 95 to 150 validation repertoires used the same platform as the approximately 670 first-cohort repertoires, a later analysis reported. Study-wide points: Listed as cytomegalovirus-associated were 164 TCR beta chains.

The donors were members of the approximately 110-subject validation cohort (separate from the approximately 650-subject first cohort). The repertoire was sequenced with immunoSEQ multiplex PCR; TCRdb's copy has only in-frame clones and lacks some. The table has 150,000 to 200,000 clones, 84% seen once. CDR3 length: 16 amino acids. Germline V CDR1 and CDR2: PRHDT, FYEKMQ (reference sequence). V was clipped by 1 base and J by 4 bases, with 13 bases between them. Note on this clone: The antigen is unknown.

The sequence came from a man between 18 and 35 years old in good health and CMV-seropositive. The chain employs TRBV13 and TRBJ2-2; D is perhaps TRBD1 (6 bases). Specimen: PBMCs. CDR3 DNA: TGTGCCAGCAGCTTAGCAGGGGCCCCGGGCACCGGGGAGCTGTTTTTT. This sequence encodes CASSLAGAPGTGELFF.